Here is one T cell receptor beta chain with its context. This clonotype was detected only a few times. Its specific antigen is unknown. No much larger clone is present one base from it, and per-base qualities are unavailable. From the germline V gene, CDR1 is MDHEN and CDR2 is SYDVKM. A distance of 5 bases separates the germline ends of V and J, which lose 4 bases and 0 bases respectively. The CDR3 measures 13 amino acids from cysteine to phenylalanine. Only the CDR3 portion is preserved as DNA: 39 bases, with reading frame beginning at the first base. This was a case-control study nested in a cohort of healthcare workers in London, UK, who had nasopharyngeal swab PCR tests and blood samples taken every week. Between 23 and 31 March 2020, the week of the UK lockdown, healthcare workers were enrolled and then followed up weekly for as long as 16 weeks. The data belong to a study of early T cells in non-severe SARS-CoV-2 infection (dated by TCRdb to about 2021). About the investigation overall: Because TCR sequencing was done on bulk RNA from unsorted whole blood, the alpha and beta chains could not be paired. Broad study findings and their caveats: VDJdb matching was skewed toward anti-spike CD8 responses and likely underestimated virus-specific expansions, missing private and CD4 specificities.

Receptor amplification or capture employed 5' RACE. The data were produced on a NextSeq 500. The TCR library protocol attached unique molecular identifiers to individual cDNA molecules to correct for sequencing error and PCR bias. Sequencing covered both TCR alpha and beta chains, and within each sample the abundances of alpha and beta sequences were tightly co-correlated. The authors' pipeline ran thus. V gene, J gene and CDR3 annotation of TCR sequences was performed with Decombinator V4. Expanded TCRs were defined as changing significantly between any two time points under a Poisson model with p below 0.0001. TCR abundances were normalised to the total number of TCRs sequenced in each sample and reported as counts per million. TRAV1-2 paired with TRAJ12, TRAJ20 or TRAJ33 defined MAIT TCRs, while TRAV10 paired with TRAJ18 defined iNKT TCRs. VDJdb, accessed 1 November 2021, was searched for CMV, EBV and SARS-CoV-2 annotated TCRs, excluding TCRs annotated for multiple antigens. TCRdb handled the public reads itself, with Q25 trimming in fastp and clone calling in MiXCR, and kept productive beta chains. For every CDR3 protein sequence, its rows merge into one entry that carries the most common genes and DNA. TCRdb's processing, not the authors' own work, is the source of the V and J calls. In all, the sample holds around 68,000 distinct CDR3 sequences, and about 6% of those were seen once. The ten largest clones take up less than 3.5% of the sample.

The V gene is TRBV28 and the J gene is TRBJ2-3, with the D segment identity uncertain. The TCR sequence derives from an adult who was a healthcare worker with PCR-confirmed SARS-CoV-2 infection or an uninfected control (not recorded which). The source material was whole blood, sampled at baseline. The DNA sequence reads TGTGCCAGCAGTTGGCAGAGCACAGATACGCAGTATTTT. Its coded protein is CASSWQSTDTQYF.